A selection of T cell receptor beta chains follows, all from one sample in a study of shared clonotypes between healthy human individuals. TCRdb's copy holds only in-frame clones and misses some; the assay was immunoSEQ multiplex PCR. There are around 1.5 million clones in the sample; under 99% occur only once, and approximately 0.45% lies in the top ten. Specimen: naive CD4+ T cells sorted from blood. These TCRs come from a man aged 25-45 years in good health. The CDR3 runs from the conserved cysteine through the conserved F or W. Each record gives: D gene, clone size, V gene, J gene, CDR3 DNA, CDR3 protein. A D gene is named only where the DNA matches it firmly. Where a row states a size, it is once, few, many or the class of an expanded clone; other rows omit it.

d_gene: TRBD1; abundance: NA; v_gene: TRBV9; j_gene: TRBJ2-5; CDR3nt: TGTGCCAGCAGCGTGGGGGACAGCGAGACCCAGTACTTC; CDR3aa: CASSVGDSETQYF
d_gene: NA; abundance: NA; v_gene: TRBV5-1; j_gene: TRBJ2-5; CDR3nt: TGCGCCAGCAGCTTGGCGTTCACACTCGGGGAGACCCAGTACTTC; CDR3aa: CASSLAFTLGETQYF
d_gene: NA; abundance: NA; v_gene: TRBV6-5; j_gene: TRBJ1-1; CDR3nt: TGTGCCAGCATCACTCCTCTACTTGAAGCTTTCTTT; CDR3aa: CASITPLLEAFF
d_gene: TRBD2; abundance: NA; v_gene: TRBV7-9; j_gene: TRBJ2-1; CDR3nt: TGTGCCAGCAACCAGCGGGAATTGGACAATGAGCAGTTCTTC; CDR3aa: CASNQRELDNEQFF
d_gene: NA; abundance: NA; v_gene: TRBV18; j_gene: TRBJ1-5; CDR3nt: TGTGCCAGCTCACAGGGGCTGGGTAGGGATCAGCCCCAGCATTTT; CDR3aa: CASSQGLGRDQPQHF
d_gene: NA; abundance: NA; v_gene: TRBV30; j_gene: TRBJ2-7; CDR3nt: TGTGCCTTTTCCCTAAGCCTCTACGAGCAGTACTTC; CDR3aa: CAFSLSLYEQYF
d_gene: NA; abundance: NA; v_gene: TRBV6-5; j_gene: TRBJ2-7; CDR3nt: TGTGCCAGCAGTTTACCTCCGACCTGGGGGTCCTACGAGCAGTACTTC; CDR3aa: CASSLPPTWGSYEQYF
d_gene: NA; abundance: NA; v_gene: TRBV4-1; j_gene: TRBJ2-1; CDR3nt: TGCGCCAGCAGCCCCTCCGCCCAGGGCGATGAGCAGTTCTTC; CDR3aa: CASSPSAQGDEQFF
d_gene: TRBD2; abundance: NA; v_gene: TRBV28; j_gene: TRBJ2-3; CDR3nt: TGTGCCAGCAGTTTTCTTGGGGCGGGAGGGCCGGCAGATACGCAGTATTTT; CDR3aa: CASSFLGAGGPADTQYF
d_gene: NA; abundance: NA; v_gene: TRBV5-1; j_gene: TRBJ2-1; CDR3nt: TGCGCCAGCAGCTTCACCTACAATGAGCAGTTCTTC; CDR3aa: CASSFTYNEQFF
d_gene: NA; abundance: NA; v_gene: TRBV5-1; j_gene: TRBJ2-7; CDR3nt: TGCGCCAGCAGCTCGGACAGCGCAGCCTACGAGCAGTACTTC; CDR3aa: CASSSDSAAYEQYF
d_gene: TRBD2; abundance: once; v_gene: TRBV5-1; j_gene: TRBJ2-7; CDR3nt: TGCGCCAGCAGCTTAGTCCTAGCGGGGGCTGTCGAGCAGTACTTC; CDR3aa: CASSLVLAGAVEQYF
d_gene: NA; abundance: NA; v_gene: TRBV7-2; j_gene: TRBJ1-5; CDR3nt: TGTGCCAGCAGCCGCACAGGGCCGAGCAATCAGCCCCAGCATTTT; CDR3aa: CASSRTGPSNQPQHF
d_gene: NA; abundance: NA; v_gene: TRBV7-6; j_gene: TRBJ2-3; CDR3nt: TGTGCCAGCAGCTCGGGGCCGAGGGATACGCAGTATTTT; CDR3aa: CASSSGPRDTQYF